This is a list of T cell receptor beta chains from one sample in a study of blood T cell repertoires in COVID-19. Measured with immunoSEQ multiplex PCR; TCRdb has only the in-frame clones, and not every one. The data contain about 400,000 clones, around 87% of them singletons. Sample: peripheral blood. These TCRs come from a human donor in a cohort sampled during active COVID-19. The CDR3 runs from the conserved cysteine through the conserved F or W. Fields, in order: V gene, D gene, clone size, J gene, CDR3 DNA, CDR3 protein. D genes are given only for firm matches. Clone size is not always given. Where it is, it says once, few, many or a class for expanded clones.

V gene: TRBV12-3/TRBV12-4
D gene: TRBD1
clone size: -
J gene: TRBJ1-6
CDR3 DNA: TGTGCCAGCAGCGGGACAGGGAATTCACCCCTCCACTTT
CDR3 protein: CASSGTGNSPLHF

V gene: TRBV9
D gene: TRBD2
clone size: -
J gene: TRBJ2-1
CDR3 DNA: TGTGCCAGCAGCCCCCAGGAGCGGGGGGAGTTTGAGCAGTTCTTC
CDR3 protein: CASSPQERGEFEQFF

V gene: TRBV7-9
D gene: TRBD2
clone size: -
J gene: TRBJ2-1
CDR3 DNA: TGTGCCAGCAGCTTCCGGACTAGCGGGGGGGTGACCTACAATGAGCAGTTCTTC
CDR3 protein: CASSFRTSGGVTYNEQFF

V gene: TRBV7-9
D gene: -
clone size: -
J gene: TRBJ2-3
CDR3 DNA: TGTGCCAGCAGCCCATCGACAGGTAGCACAGATACGCAGTATTTT
CDR3 protein: CASSPSTGSTDTQYF

V gene: TRBV5-4
D gene: -
clone size: once
J gene: TRBJ1-2
CDR3 DNA: TGTGCCAGCAGCTTGGGCCTGAGTACAGGGAACTATGGCTACACCTTC
CDR3 protein: CASSLGLSTGNYGYTF

V gene: TRBV19
D gene: -
clone size: -
J gene: TRBJ2-7
CDR3 DNA: TGTGCCAGTAGTTCTCGACGGGGGTACGAGCAGTACTTC
CDR3 protein: CASSSRRGYEQYF

V gene: TRBV3-1/TRBV3-2
D gene: -
clone size: -
J gene: TRBJ1-2
CDR3 DNA: TGTGCCAGCCGGCCGCTTGGGGGGAAGCCTGGCTACACCTTC
CDR3 protein: CASRPLGGKPGYTF

V gene: TRBV15
D gene: -
clone size: -
J gene: TRBJ1-5
CDR3 DNA: TGTGCCACCAGCAGAGATAATTTGCGGCAGCAAGCGGCCCAGCATTTT
CDR3 protein: CATSRDNLRQQAAQHF

V gene: TRBV7-9
D gene: -
clone size: -
J gene: TRBJ2-3
CDR3 DNA: TGTGCCAGCAGCCGCGGGGCCGGCACAGATACGCAGTATTTT
CDR3 protein: CASSRGAGTDTQYF

V gene: TRBV7-8
D gene: -
clone size: -
J gene: TRBJ1-2
CDR3 DNA: TGTGCCAGCAGCAACACCCAAGCTAACTATGGCTACACCTTC
CDR3 protein: CASSNTQANYGYTF

V gene: TRBV27
D gene: TRBD2
clone size: -
J gene: TRBJ2-1
CDR3 DNA: TGTGCCAGCAGACCAGCGGGGTACAATGAGCAGTTCTTC
CDR3 protein: CASRPAGYNEQFF

V gene: TRBV20-1
D gene: -
clone size: -
J gene: TRBJ1-6
CDR3 DNA: TGCAGTGCTAGTACGGGGATGGATTCACCCCTCCACTTT
CDR3 protein: CSASTGMDSPLHF

V gene: TRBV5-1
D gene: -
clone size: -
J gene: TRBJ1-6
CDR3 DNA: TGCGCCAGCAGCTTGGTAGGGGGTCCTGATTCACCCCTCCACTTT
CDR3 protein: CASSLVGGPDSPLHF

V gene: TRBV2
D gene: -
clone size: -
J gene: TRBJ2-5
CDR3 DNA: TGTGCCAGCAGCGCACTTTTTTTCCAAGAGACCCAGTACTTC
CDR3 protein: CASSALFFQETQYF

V gene: TRBV6-5
D gene: TRBD1
clone size: -
J gene: TRBJ1-1
CDR3 DNA: TGTGCCAGCAATAGGGGGCCGAACACTGAAGCTTTCTTT
CDR3 protein: CASNRGPNTEAFF

V gene: TRBV5-1
D gene: -
clone size: -
J gene: TRBJ1-4
CDR3 DNA: TGCGCCAGCAGCTTGGAAGGGGCCCGCAATGAAAAACTGTTTTTT
CDR3 protein: CASSLEGARNEKLFF

V gene: TRBV6-2/TRBV6-3
D gene: TRBD2
clone size: -
J gene: TRBJ2-1
CDR3 DNA: TGTGCCAGCAGTTCCCCAGAGGCGGGAGGCTATGGAGGAAAGTTCTTC
CDR3 protein: CASSSPEAGGYGGKFF

V gene: TRBV5-4
D gene: -
clone size: -
J gene: TRBJ2-7
CDR3 DNA: TGTGCCAGCAGCTTCCGGGACACCTACGAGCAGTACTTC
CDR3 protein: CASSFRDTYEQYF

V gene: TRBV6-5
D gene: -
clone size: -
J gene: TRBJ2-3
CDR3 DNA: TGTGCCAGCAGCTCCCCCCCCAGCGAGCAGTATTTT
CDR3 protein: CASSSPPSEQYF

V gene: TRBV18
D gene: TRBD1
clone size: -
J gene: TRBJ2-2
CDR3 DNA: TGTGCCAGCTCACCCGGGACAGTGAACACCGGGGAGCTGTTTTTT
CDR3 protein: CASSPGTVNTGELFF

V gene: TRBV6-5
D gene: -
clone size: few
J gene: TRBJ1-1
CDR3 DNA: TGTGCCAGCAGTCCCTCAATGACTCATGCAAGAGCTTTCTTT
CDR3 protein: CASSPSMTHARAFF

V gene: TRBV7-9
D gene: TRBD1
clone size: -
J gene: TRBJ2-3
CDR3 DNA: TGTGCCAGCAGCTCCAGGACAGGGTGGGATACGCAGTATTTT
CDR3 protein: CASSSRTGWDTQYF

V gene: TRBV4-2
D gene: TRBD2
clone size: -
J gene: TRBJ2-3
CDR3 DNA: TGTGCCAGCAGCCAGGGAACTAGCGGGGGGGCGCAAGATACGCAGTATTTT
CDR3 protein: CASSQGTSGGAQDTQYF

V gene: TRBV19
D gene: TRBD1
clone size: -
J gene: TRBJ1-6
CDR3 DNA: TGTGCCAGTAGTAGGGACAGGGGCGGTAATTCACCCCTCCACTTT
CDR3 protein: CASSRDRGGNSPLHF

V gene: TRBV7-9
D gene: TRBD2
clone size: -
J gene: TRBJ2-7
CDR3 DNA: TGTGCCAGCAGCTCGGGGACTAGCGGTTCCTACGAGCAGTACTTC
CDR3 protein: CASSSGTSGSYEQYF

V gene: TRBV15
D gene: TRBD1
clone size: once
J gene: TRBJ1-2
CDR3 DNA: TGTGCCACCAGCAGAGATCTGGGACAGGGCGCCTATGGCTACACCTTC
CDR3 protein: CATSRDLGQGAYGYTF

V gene: TRBV28
D gene: -
clone size: -
J gene: TRBJ2-5
CDR3 DNA: TGTGCCAGCAGTTTAAGTACACAAGAGACCCAGTACTTC
CDR3 protein: CASSLSTQETQYF

V gene: TRBV5-8
D gene: TRBD1
clone size: once
J gene: TRBJ2-7
CDR3 DNA: TGTGCCAGCAGCTTGATGAGGGGACAGGGGTCGTCCTACGAGCAGTACTTC
CDR3 protein: CASSLMRGQGSSYEQYF

V gene: TRBV19
D gene: TRBD2
clone size: -
J gene: TRBJ2-3
CDR3 DNA: TGTGCCAGTAGTGAGGCTAGCGGGAGAGGTACGCAGTATTTT
CDR3 protein: CASSEASGRGTQYF

V gene: TRBV6-5
D gene: -
clone size: -
J gene: TRBJ1-2
CDR3 DNA: TGTGCCAGCAGGTCGCAGGTGGATAACTATGGCTACACCTTC
CDR3 protein: CASRSQVDNYGYTF

V gene: TRBV2
D gene: TRBD2
clone size: -
J gene: TRBJ2-3
CDR3 DNA: TGTGCCAGCGGGGCACTAGCGGGGGGGGAAGATACGCAGTATTTT
CDR3 protein: CASGALAGGEDTQYF

V gene: TRBV19
D gene: TRBD1
clone size: -
J gene: TRBJ1-5
CDR3 DNA: TGTGCCAGTAGTATAGATCGAAGGACAGGGAGCAATCAGCCCCAGCATTTT
CDR3 protein: CASSIDRRTGSNQPQHF

V gene: TRBV5-4
D gene: -
clone size: -
J gene: TRBJ2-2
CDR3 DNA: TGTGCCAGCAGCTTGCCTGAGACCGGGGAGCTGTTTTTT
CDR3 protein: CASSLPETGELFF

V gene: TRBV6-5
D gene: TRBD1
clone size: -
J gene: TRBJ2-7
CDR3 DNA: TGTGCCAGCAGTTACTCAGACAGGGGGGGTTTCTACGAGCAGTACTTC
CDR3 protein: CASSYSDRGGFYEQYF

V gene: TRBV7-8
D gene: -
clone size: -
J gene: TRBJ2-4
CDR3 DNA: TGTGCCAGCAGCTCCGTCAGGGGAAGGGTAGCCAGAATAGCCAAAAACATTCAGTACTTC
CDR3 protein: CASSSVRGRVARIAKNIQYF

V gene: TRBV11-2
D gene: -
clone size: -
J gene: TRBJ2-1
CDR3 DNA: TGTGCCAGCAGCCTTATACTAGGGTACAATGAGCAGTTCTTC
CDR3 protein: CASSLILGYNEQFF

V gene: TRBV4-2
D gene: TRBD1
clone size: -
J gene: TRBJ2-7
CDR3 DNA: TGTGCCAGCAGCCCTAATAGACAGGGCCCCGAGCAGTACTTC
CDR3 protein: CASSPNRQGPEQYF

V gene: TRBV30
D gene: -
clone size: -
J gene: TRBJ1-1
CDR3 DNA: TGTGCCTGGAGTACGTGGAGGGCGGAAGCTTTCTTT
CDR3 protein: CAWSTWRAEAFF

V gene: TRBV18
D gene: TRBD1
clone size: -
J gene: TRBJ1-6
CDR3 DNA: TGTGCCAGCTCACCGACCGGGACAGTCTCCTATAATTCACCCCTCCACTTT
CDR3 protein: CASSPTGTVSYNSPLHF

V gene: TRBV19
D gene: TRBD1
clone size: once
J gene: TRBJ2-1
CDR3 DNA: TGTGCCAGCGACAGGGGAATTTATTACAATGAGCAGTTCTTC
CDR3 protein: CASDRGIYYNEQFF

V gene: TRBV4-2
D gene: TRBD1
clone size: -
J gene: TRBJ2-7
CDR3 DNA: TGTGCCAGCAGCCAAACAGGGGCCCTAGCCTACGAGCAGTACTTC
CDR3 protein: CASSQTGALAYEQYF

V gene: TRBV6-5
D gene: TRBD2
clone size: -
J gene: TRBJ2-1
CDR3 DNA: TGTGCCAGCAAGGGGGGACTAGCGGGAGTCGGGGAGCAGTTCTTC
CDR3 protein: CASKGGLAGVGEQFF

V gene: TRBV9
D gene: -
clone size: -
J gene: TRBJ1-4
CDR3 DNA: TGTGCCAGCAGCCCCGGGACTACTAATGAAAAACTGTTTTTT
CDR3 protein: CASSPGTTNEKLFF

V gene: TRBV7-3
D gene: TRBD2
clone size: -
J gene: TRBJ2-2
CDR3 DNA: TGTGCCAGCAGCCCCGGTTCTCCGCGGGGGGTAACCGGGGAGCTGTTTTTT
CDR3 protein: CASSPGSPRGVTGELFF

V gene: TRBV11-3
D gene: -
clone size: -
J gene: TRBJ2-5
CDR3 DNA: TGTGCCAGCAGCACCAATCGGTTAGAGACCCAGTACTTC
CDR3 protein: CASSTNRLETQYF

V gene: TRBV5-1
D gene: TRBD1
clone size: -
J gene: TRBJ1-1
CDR3 DNA: TGCGCCAGCACGCTTTCACAGGGGACTGAAGCTTTCTTT
CDR3 protein: CASTLSQGTEAFF

V gene: TRBV18
D gene: -
clone size: -
J gene: TRBJ1-3
CDR3 DNA: TGTGCCAGCTCACCGCGCCCACCTGGAAACACCATATATTTT
CDR3 protein: CASSPRPPGNTIYF

V gene: TRBV3-1/TRBV3-2
D gene: -
clone size: -
J gene: TRBJ1-4
CDR3 DNA: TGTGCCAGCACCCCCCGGGGTAGAACTAATGAAAAACTGTTTTTT
CDR3 protein: CASTPRGRTNEKLFF

V gene: TRBV30
D gene: -
clone size: -
J gene: TRBJ1-2
CDR3 DNA: TGTGCCTGGAGTGTACCCGGAGAGCCGTTTGGCTACACCTTC
CDR3 protein: CAWSVPGEPFGYTF

V gene: TRBV5-1
D gene: -
clone size: -
J gene: TRBJ2-7
CDR3 DNA: TGCGCCAGCAGCTTGGACGCAGCAGGGGACCCTATCCTCTACTACGAGCAGTACTTC
CDR3 protein: CASSLDAAGDPILYYEQYF